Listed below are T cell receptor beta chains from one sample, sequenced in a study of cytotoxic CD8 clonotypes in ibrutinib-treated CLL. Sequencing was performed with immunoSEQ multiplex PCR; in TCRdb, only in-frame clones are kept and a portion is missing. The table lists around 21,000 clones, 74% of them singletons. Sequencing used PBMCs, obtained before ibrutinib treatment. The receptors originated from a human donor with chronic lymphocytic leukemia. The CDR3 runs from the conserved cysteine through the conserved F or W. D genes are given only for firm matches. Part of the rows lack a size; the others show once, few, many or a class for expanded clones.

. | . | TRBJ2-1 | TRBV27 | TGTGCCAGCAGTCGGGGTGGGGGGCCATACAATGAGCAGTTCTTC | CASSRGGGPYNEQFF
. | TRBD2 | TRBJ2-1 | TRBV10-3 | TGTGCCACCACTAGCGGGAGCGGCTATGAGGGTGAGCAGTTCTTC | CATTSGSGYEGEQFF
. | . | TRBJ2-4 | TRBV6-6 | TGTGCCAGCAGTTACCCGGACGGAGTAGCCAAAAACATTCAGTACTTC | CASSYPDGVAKNIQYF
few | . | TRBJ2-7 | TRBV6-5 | TGTGCCAGCAGTTACCGGGGGCCGTTGAGCTCCTACGAGCAGTACTTC | CASSYRGPLSSYEQYF
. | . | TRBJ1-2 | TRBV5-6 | TGTGCCAGCAGCCCCTTGGACTATGGCTACACCTTC | CASSPLDYGYTF
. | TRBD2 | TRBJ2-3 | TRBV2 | TGTGCCAGCAGTGCGCCCTCGGGACTAGCGGGAGGCACAGATACGCAGTATTTT | CASSAPSGLAGGTDTQYF
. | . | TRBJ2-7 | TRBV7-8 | TGTGCCAGCAGCTCAAATAACGAGCAGTACTTC | CASSSNNEQYF
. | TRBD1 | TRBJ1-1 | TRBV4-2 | TGTGCCAGCAGCCGACGGTCCCTGACAGGGATGAACACTGAAGCTTTCTTT | CASSRRSLTGMNTEAFF
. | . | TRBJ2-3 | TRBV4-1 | TGCGCCAGCAGCATAGCTTTAGGGGGAAGTGGCACAGATACGCAGTATTTT | CASSIALGGSGTDTQYF
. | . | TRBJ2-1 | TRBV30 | TGTGCCTGGGAGCAGTACAATGAGCAGTTCTTC | CAWEQYNEQFF
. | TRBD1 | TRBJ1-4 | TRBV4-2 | TGTGCCAGCAGCCAAGAGGCAGGGGGAGGTGAAAAACTGTTTTTT | CASSQEAGGGEKLFF
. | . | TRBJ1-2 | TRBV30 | TGTGCCAGCGACCAGGGGACCGGCTACACCTTC | CASDQGTGYTF
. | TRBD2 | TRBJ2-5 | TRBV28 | TGTGCCAGCAGTTTAGGGGGGGGCCAAGAGACCCAGTACTTC | CASSLGGGQETQYF
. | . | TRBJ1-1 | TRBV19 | TGTGCCAGTAGGGGAGACAGGCCCCGTAACACTGAAGCTTTCTTT | CASRGDRPRNTEAFF
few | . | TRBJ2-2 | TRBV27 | TGTGCCAGCAGTTTAACCCCCATAGGCACCGGGGAGCTGTTTTTT | CASSLTPIGTGELFF
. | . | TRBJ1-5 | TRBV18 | TGTGCCAGCTCTACCGGGGGGATGGGCAATCAGCCCCAGCATTTT | CASSTGGMGNQPQHF
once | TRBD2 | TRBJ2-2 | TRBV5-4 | TGTGCCAGCAGCCGCACTCAAAAGACTAGCTACACCGGGGAGCTGTTTTTT | CASSRTQKTSYTGELFF
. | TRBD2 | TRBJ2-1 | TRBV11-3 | TGTGCCAGCCGCGCGGGAGCCGGAGATGAGCAGTTCTTC | CASRAGAGDEQFF
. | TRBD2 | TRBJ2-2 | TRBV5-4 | TGTGCCAGCAGCGATATAGCGGGAGGAACGAACACCGGGGAGCTGTTTTTT | CASSDIAGGTNTGELFF
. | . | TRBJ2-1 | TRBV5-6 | TGTGCCAGCAGCCGGGGCCCCGGGAACAATGAGCAGTTCTTC | CASSRGPGNNEQFF
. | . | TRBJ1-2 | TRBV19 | TGTGCCAGTAGTATAGGAAGAGGGAACTATGGCTACACCTTC | CASSIGRGNYGYTF
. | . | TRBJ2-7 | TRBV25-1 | TGTGCCAGCAGCAGGGACGAGCAGTACTTC | CASSRDEQYF
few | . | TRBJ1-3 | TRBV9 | TGTGCCAGCAGCCCCAGGGGCCTATTGTCCGGAAACACCATATATTTT | CASSPRGLLSGNTIYF
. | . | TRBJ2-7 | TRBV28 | TGTGCCAGCAGCCAGGGGACCCCCTACGAGCAGTACTTC | CASSQGTPYEQYF